This TCR beta chain was profiled in a study of control samples from healthy donors and cancer patients. The repertoire was sequenced with immunoSEQ multiplex PCR; TCRdb's copy has only in-frame clones and lacks some. This table holds roughly 200,000 clones, around 94% found once. Sample: blood. This sequence originates from a man aged 50 to 60 in good health.

The CDR3 bases are TGTGCCAGCAGTTATAGAGGGGCCGATGAAGCTTTCTTT. Its translation: CASSYRGADEAFF. The rearrangement uses TRBV6-2 or TRBV6-3 and TRBJ1-1; a weak D match, TRBD1 (5 bases). Per the germline V gene, CDR1 is MNHEY and CDR2 is SVGEGT. V was pared by 3 bases and J by 7 bases, with 12 bases between. CDR3 length equals 13 residues.